These T cell receptor beta chains were read from a single sample in a study of regulatory T cells in long-lasting Graves disease. Each CDR3 protein gets one entry after TCRdb re-called the multiplex PCR reads with MiXCR. The sample consists of 500,000 or so distinct CDR3 sequences, 14% of them appearing once. This sample was also put to use in a study of T cells in Graves' hyperthyroidism and ophthalmopathy.

This specimen consisted of peripheral blood mononuclear cells (PBMCs), obtained at new diagnosis, from a patient treated with antithyroid drugs. The receptors derive from a woman aged 50 to 60 with Graves disease. Each CDR3 is given with its conserved first and last residue. A D gene is named only where the DNA matches it firmly. Size is stated for part of the rows, as once, few or many counts, or as a class when the clone is expanded.

D gene: .; clone size: many; V gene: TRBV7-2; J gene: TRBJ2-1; CDR3 protein: CASSRAQAEQFF; CDR3 DNA: TGTGCCAGCAGCCGGGCCCAAGCCGAGCAGTTCTTC
D gene: .; clone size: few; V gene: TRBV28; J gene: TRBJ1-2; CDR3 protein: CASTPTRTKRHGYTF; CDR3 DNA: TGTGCCAGCACCCCCACCCGGACTAAGAGGCATGGCTACACCTTC
D gene: .; clone size: many; V gene: TRBV29-1; J gene: TRBJ2-2; CDR3 protein: CSVGGPLGEDGELFF; CDR3 DNA: TGCAGCGTTGGGGGTCCCCTAGGAGAGGACGGGGAGCTGTTTTTT
D gene: .; clone size: many; V gene: TRBV7-3; J gene: TRBJ2-1; CDR3 protein: CASSSRGAGYNEQFF; CDR3 DNA: TGTGCCAGCAGCTCGCGAGGAGCGGGCTACAATGAGCAGTTCTTC
D gene: .; clone size: .; V gene: TRBV29-1; J gene: TRBJ1-1; CDR3 protein: CSVQGPNTEAFF; CDR3 DNA: TGCAGCGTTCAAGGCCCGAACACTGAAGCTTTCTTT
D gene: .; clone size: few; V gene: TRBV6-1; J gene: TRBJ2-1; CDR3 protein: CASTPSPSHNEQFF; CDR3 DNA: TGTGCCAGCACCCCTAGCCCCTCCCACAATGAGCAGTTCTTC
D gene: TRBD2; clone size: few; V gene: TRBV7-2; J gene: TRBJ2-3; CDR3 protein: CASSRGLAGTPSTDTQYF; CDR3 DNA: TGTGCCAGCAGCAGGGGACTAGCGGGCACACCCAGCACAGATACGCAGTATTTT
D gene: TRBD2; clone size: many; V gene: TRBV30; J gene: TRBJ2-3; CDR3 protein: CAWSASGRGDTQYF; CDR3 DNA: TGTGCCTGGAGTGCTAGCGGGAGAGGGGATACGCAGTATTTT
D gene: .; clone size: few; V gene: TRBV4-1; J gene: TRBJ2-7; CDR3 protein: CASSQETALLEQYF; CDR3 DNA: TGCGCCAGCAGCCAAGAGACTGCGCTCCTTGAGCAGTACTTC
D gene: .; clone size: many; V gene: TRBV7-3; J gene: TRBJ2-2; CDR3 protein: CASSLSWGPRELFF; CDR3 DNA: TGTGCCAGCAGCTTATCGTGGGGTCCGAGGGAGCTGTTTTTT
D gene: TRBD2; clone size: many; V gene: TRBV6-2/TRBV6-3; J gene: TRBJ2-7; CDR3 protein: CASSLGGETYEQYF; CDR3 DNA: TGTGCCAGCAGTCTCGGGGGGGAGACCTACGAGCAGTACTTC
D gene: .; clone size: few; V gene: TRBV4-2; J gene: TRBJ1-1; CDR3 protein: CASSHEDSQAFF; CDR3 DNA: TGTGCCAGCAGCCATGAAGACAGCCAAGCTTTCTTT
D gene: TRBD1; clone size: many; V gene: TRBV28; J gene: TRBJ2-5; CDR3 protein: CASSSRDRGVQETQYF; CDR3 DNA: TGTGCCAGCAGTTCCCGGGACAGGGGAGTTCAAGAGACCCAGTACTTC
D gene: TRBD2; clone size: many; V gene: TRBV28; J gene: TRBJ2-3; CDR3 protein: CASSFGLWGVGTSGMSTDTQYF; CDR3 DNA: TGTGCCAGCAGTTTCGGCCTTTGGGGGGTCGGGACTAGCGGGATGAGCACAGATACGCAGTATTTT
D gene: .; clone size: many; V gene: TRBV13; J gene: TRBJ2-3; CDR3 protein: CASNKGWLASDTQYF; CDR3 DNA: TGTGCCAGCAACAAAGGTTGGCTAGCATCTGATACGCAGTATTTT
D gene: TRBD2; clone size: few; V gene: TRBV7-9; J gene: TRBJ2-1; CDR3 protein: CASSSRTSGRYNEQFF; CDR3 DNA: TGTGCCAGCAGCTCCAGGACTAGCGGGAGATACAATGAGCAGTTCTTC
D gene: .; clone size: many; V gene: TRBV14; J gene: TRBJ2-7; CDR3 protein: CASSQSAQVLRAYEQYF; CDR3 DNA: TGTGCCAGCAGCCAATCCGCACAGGTTCTAAGGGCCTACGAGCAGTACTTC
D gene: .; clone size: few; V gene: TRBV7-2; J gene: TRBJ1-3; CDR3 protein: CASSLTGFPLPNTIYF; CDR3 DNA: TGTGCCAGCAGCTTAACAGGGTTCCCATTACCGAACACCATATATTTT
D gene: TRBD1; clone size: many; V gene: TRBV7-3; J gene: TRBJ2-1; CDR3 protein: CASSSDRGAADEQFF; CDR3 DNA: TGTGCCAGCAGCTCTGACAGGGGCGCCGCCGATGAGCAGTTCTTC
D gene: .; clone size: few; V gene: TRBV3-1; J gene: TRBJ1-3; CDR3 protein: CASSSRGNTIYF; CDR3 DNA: TGTGCCAGCAGCTCTCGAGGAAACACCATATATTTT
D gene: TRBD1; clone size: few; V gene: TRBV11-2; J gene: TRBJ1-4; CDR3 protein: CASSRADRKNEKLFF; CDR3 DNA: TGTGCCAGCAGCCGGGCGGACAGGAAGAATGAAAAACTGTTTTTT
D gene: TRBD2; clone size: many; V gene: TRBV29-1; J gene: TRBJ2-1; CDR3 protein: CSVDWTSGYEQFF; CDR3 DNA: TGCAGCGTTGACTGGACTAGCGGGTATGAGCAGTTCTTC
D gene: .; clone size: .; V gene: TRBV4-1; J gene: TRBJ1-1; CDR3 protein: CASSQGRGNTEAFF; CDR3 DNA: TGCGCCAGCAGCCAAGGTAGGGGGAACACTGAAGCTTTCTTT
D gene: .; clone size: few; V gene: TRBV24-1; J gene: TRBJ2-2; CDR3 protein: CATIGAAGELFF; CDR3 DNA: TGTGCCACCATTGGCGCCGCCGGGGAGCTGTTTTTT
D gene: .; clone size: .; V gene: TRBV10-1; J gene: TRBJ2-7; CDR3 protein: CASSNQDSNTYEQYF; CDR3 DNA: TGCGCCAGCAGCAATCAGGACAGCAACACCTACGAGCAGTACTTC
D gene: TRBD2; clone size: few; V gene: TRBV19; J gene: TRBJ2-1; CDR3 protein: CASSTFGASGFYNEQFF; CDR3 DNA: TGTGCCAGTAGTACGTTCGGGGCTAGCGGCTTCTACAATGAGCAGTTCTTC
D gene: TRBD1; clone size: few; V gene: TRBV28; J gene: TRBJ1-5; CDR3 protein: CASSPPSGTGDQPQHF; CDR3 DNA: TGTGCCAGCAGTCCCCCGTCCGGGACAGGGGATCAGCCCCAGCATTTT
D gene: .; clone size: few; V gene: TRBV2; J gene: TRBJ1-1; CDR3 protein: CASSTEMNTEAFF; CDR3 DNA: TGTGCCAGCAGTACCGAGATGAACACTGAAGCTTTCTTT
D gene: TRBD2; clone size: .; V gene: TRBV9; J gene: TRBJ2-1; CDR3 protein: CASSVGTSGQDEQFF; CDR3 DNA: TGTGCCAGCAGCGTCGGAACTAGCGGCCAGGATGAGCAGTTCTTC
D gene: .; clone size: .; V gene: TRBV28; J gene: TRBJ2-7; CDR3 protein: CASRHREAYEQYF; CDR3 DNA: TGTGCCAGCAGGCACAGGGAAGCCTACGAGCAGTACTTC
D gene: TRBD2; clone size: many; V gene: TRBV12-3/TRBV12-4; J gene: TRBJ2-2; CDR3 protein: CASSYSGRATNTGELFF; CDR3 DNA: TGTGCCAGCAGCTATAGCGGGAGGGCCACGAACACCGGGGAGCTGTTTTTT
D gene: .; clone size: few; V gene: TRBV30; J gene: TRBJ2-1; CDR3 protein: CAWSGGGSQTFF; CDR3 DNA: TGTGCCTGGAGTGGAGGGGGTAGTCAAACATTCTTC
D gene: .; clone size: .; V gene: TRBV7-9; J gene: TRBJ1-2; CDR3 protein: CASSSDGAFYGYTF; CDR3 DNA: TGTGCCAGCAGCTCCGACGGAGCCTTCTATGGCTACACCTTC
D gene: .; clone size: many; V gene: TRBV5-1; J gene: TRBJ2-7; CDR3 protein: CASNHGGRLSSYEQYF; CDR3 DNA: TGCGCCAGCAACCACGGAGGCAGGCTTAGCTCCTACGAGCAGTACTTC
D gene: .; clone size: few; V gene: TRBV5-1; J gene: TRBJ1-2; CDR3 protein: CASSLTANSYGYTF; CDR3 DNA: TGCGCCAGCAGCTTGACAGCTAACAGCTATGGCTACACCTTC
D gene: TRBD1; clone size: few; V gene: TRBV20-1; J gene: TRBJ1-2; CDR3 protein: CSALPGQGFYGYTF; CDR3 DNA: TGCAGTGCTCTACCGGGACAGGGATTTTACGGCTACACCTTC
D gene: TRBD1; clone size: few; V gene: TRBV9; J gene: TRBJ2-5; CDR3 protein: CASSAPARDRKETQYF; CDR3 DNA: TGTGCCAGCAGCGCACCGGCCCGGGACAGGAAAGAGACCCAGTACTTC
D gene: .; clone size: many; V gene: TRBV28; J gene: TRBJ2-5; CDR3 protein: CASSLGTVETQYF; CDR3 DNA: TGTGCCAGCAGCCTGGGGACTGTAGAGACCCAGTACTTC
D gene: .; clone size: .; V gene: TRBV3-1; J gene: TRBJ1-1; CDR3 protein: CASSQDIQRSAFF; CDR3 DNA: TGTGCCAGCAGCCAAGATATACAGCGCTCAGCTTTCTTT
D gene: .; clone size: many; V gene: TRBV29-1; J gene: TRBJ2-3; CDR3 protein: CSVEDGVLTDTQYF; CDR3 DNA: TGCAGCGTTGAAGATGGGGTCCTCACAGATACGCAGTATTTT
D gene: TRBD1; clone size: .; V gene: TRBV6-1; J gene: TRBJ1-4; CDR3 protein: CASSGPDREVGEKLFF; CDR3 DNA: TGTGCCAGCAGTGGCCCCGACAGGGAAGTAGGCGAAAAACTGTTTTTT
D gene: .; clone size: .; V gene: TRBV28; J gene: TRBJ1-4; CDR3 protein: CASSPGRGLNEKLFF; CDR3 DNA: TGTGCCAGTAGTCCCGGACGGGGCCTTAATGAAAAACTGTTTTTT
D gene: .; clone size: .; V gene: TRBV20-1; J gene: TRBJ2-1; CDR3 protein: CSARASRGNEQFF; CDR3 DNA: TGCAGTGCTAGAGCAAGCAGGGGTAATGAGCAGTTCTTC
D gene: TRBD1; clone size: many; V gene: TRBV27; J gene: TRBJ1-2; CDR3 protein: CASSTYRDRGLGYTF; CDR3 DNA: TGTGCCAGCAGTACCTACCGGGACAGGGGGCTTGGCTACACCTTC
D gene: TRBD2; clone size: few; V gene: TRBV9; J gene: TRBJ2-7; CDR3 protein: CASSVTPSGRSYEQYF; CDR3 DNA: TGTGCCAGCAGCGTTACCCCTAGCGGGAGATCGTACGAGCAGTACTTC
D gene: TRBD2; clone size: few; V gene: TRBV6-1; J gene: TRBJ2-7; CDR3 protein: CASRVPGLAYEQYF; CDR3 DNA: TGTGCCAGCAGGGTACCGGGACTAGCCTACGAGCAGTACTTC
D gene: TRBD2; clone size: many; V gene: TRBV28; J gene: TRBJ2-7; CDR3 protein: CASSFGGGSLVAYEQYF; CDR3 DNA: TGTGCCAGCAGTTTTGGCGGGGGAAGTCTAGTTGCCTACGAGCAGTACTTC
D gene: TRBD1; clone size: many; V gene: TRBV6-5; J gene: TRBJ1-5; CDR3 protein: CASSSQGGRNQPQHF; CDR3 DNA: TGTGCCAGCAGTTCTCAGGGGGGACGCAATCAGCCCCAGCATTTT
D gene: .; clone size: many; V gene: TRBV28; J gene: TRBJ2-7; CDR3 protein: CASSFFTGWPYEQYF; CDR3 DNA: TGTGCCAGCAGTTTCTTTACGGGATGGCCCTACGAGCAGTACTTC